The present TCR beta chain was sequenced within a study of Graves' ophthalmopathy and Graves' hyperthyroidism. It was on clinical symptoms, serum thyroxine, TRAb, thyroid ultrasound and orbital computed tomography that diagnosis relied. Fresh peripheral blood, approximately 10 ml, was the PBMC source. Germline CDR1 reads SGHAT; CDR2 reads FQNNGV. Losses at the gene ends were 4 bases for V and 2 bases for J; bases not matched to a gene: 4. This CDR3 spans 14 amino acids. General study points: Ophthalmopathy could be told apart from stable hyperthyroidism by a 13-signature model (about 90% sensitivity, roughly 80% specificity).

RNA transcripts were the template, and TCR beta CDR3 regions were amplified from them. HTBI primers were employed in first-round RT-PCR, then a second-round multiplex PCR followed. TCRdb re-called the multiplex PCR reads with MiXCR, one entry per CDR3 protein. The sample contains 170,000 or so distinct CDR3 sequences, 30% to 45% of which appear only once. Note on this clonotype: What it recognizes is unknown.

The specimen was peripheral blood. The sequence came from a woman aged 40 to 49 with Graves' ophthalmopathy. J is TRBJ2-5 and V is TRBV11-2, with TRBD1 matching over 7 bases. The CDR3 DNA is TGTGCCAGCAGCTCGATGACAGGGCAAGAGACCCAGTACTTC. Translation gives CASSSMTGQETQYF. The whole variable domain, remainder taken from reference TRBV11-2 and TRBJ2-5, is EAGVAQSPRYKIIEKRQSVAFWCNPISGHATLYWYQQILGQGPKLLIQFQNNGVVDDSQLPKDRFSAERLKGVDSTLKIQPAKLEDSAVYLCASSSMTGQETQYFGPGTRLLVL.